This T cell receptor beta chain was profiled in a study of post-analysis software for immune sequencing data. Findings of the study overall: Strong co-clustering by F measure was evident for samples that had been prepared in the same batch. TRBV segments more frequent in patients than in controls numbered about 5 and included TRBV5-6, TRBV5-1 and TRBV20-1. There was significantly lower normalized Chao1 diversity in multiple sclerosis patients than in controls.

The germline V gene has CDR1 SGHRS and CDR2 YFSETQ. Trimming stripped 4 bases from V and 4 bases from J, with 16 bases between. CDR3 length: 15 residues. Tagging with unique molecular identifiers was a feature of the TCR beta cDNA libraries. There were about 1 to 10 million T cells, and around 500,000 cDNA molecules came from them. TCRdb re-called the PCR reads with MiXCR, one entry per CDR3 protein. The sample lists fewer than 850,000 distinct CDR3 sequences; 40% to 55% were seen once. This clonotype was recorded at least ten times. Its antigen remains unidentified. The source material was blood. The clonotype comes from a girl aged 5 to 17 with multiple sclerosis. The chain couples TRBV5-1 to TRBJ2-3; D not resolved. The CDR3 coding sequence is TGCGCCAGCAGCCCATCCAACTCATGGGCAGATACGCAGTATTTT. It is translated as CASSPSNSWADTQYF.